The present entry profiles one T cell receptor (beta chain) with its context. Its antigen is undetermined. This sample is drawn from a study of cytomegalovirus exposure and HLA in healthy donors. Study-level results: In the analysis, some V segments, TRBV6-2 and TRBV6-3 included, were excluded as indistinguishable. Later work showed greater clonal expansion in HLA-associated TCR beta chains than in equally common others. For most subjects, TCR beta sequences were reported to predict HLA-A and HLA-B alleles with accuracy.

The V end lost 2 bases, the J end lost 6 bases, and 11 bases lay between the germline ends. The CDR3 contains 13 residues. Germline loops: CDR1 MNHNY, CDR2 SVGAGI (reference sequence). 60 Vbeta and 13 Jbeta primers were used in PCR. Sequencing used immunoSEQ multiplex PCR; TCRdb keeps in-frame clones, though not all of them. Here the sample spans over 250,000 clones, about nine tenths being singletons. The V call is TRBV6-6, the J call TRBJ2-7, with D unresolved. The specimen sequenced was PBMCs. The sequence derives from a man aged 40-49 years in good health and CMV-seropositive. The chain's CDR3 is CASSYGPPGEQYF. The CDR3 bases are TGTGCCAGCAGTTACGGGCCCCCCGGCGAGCAGTACTTC.